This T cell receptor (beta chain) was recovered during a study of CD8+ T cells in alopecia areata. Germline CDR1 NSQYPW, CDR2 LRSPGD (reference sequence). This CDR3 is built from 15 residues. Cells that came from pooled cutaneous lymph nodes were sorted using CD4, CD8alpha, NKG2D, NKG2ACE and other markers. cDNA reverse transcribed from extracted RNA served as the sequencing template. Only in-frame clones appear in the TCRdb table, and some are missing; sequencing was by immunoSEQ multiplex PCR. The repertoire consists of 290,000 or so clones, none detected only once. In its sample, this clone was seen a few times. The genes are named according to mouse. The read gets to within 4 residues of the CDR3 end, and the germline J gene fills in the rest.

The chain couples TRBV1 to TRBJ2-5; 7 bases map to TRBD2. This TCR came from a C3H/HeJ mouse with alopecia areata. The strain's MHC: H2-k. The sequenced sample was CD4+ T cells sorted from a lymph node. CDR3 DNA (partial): TGCACCTGCAGTGCAGGGCTGGGGGAGGGAGAC. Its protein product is CTCSAGLGEGD. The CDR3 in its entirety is CTCSAGLGEGDTQYF.